This T cell receptor beta chain appears in the sequencing data of a study of shared clonotypes between healthy human individuals. Some clones are missing from TCRdb's copy, which holds only in-frame ones; the method was immunoSEQ multiplex PCR. The repertoire holds hundreds of thousands of clones, with 85% to 95% as singletons. V gave up 5 bases and J gave up 4 bases; unmatched junction bases: 2. Per the germline V gene, CDR1 is MNHEY and CDR2 is SVGAGI. CDR3 length equals 15 residues. Study-wide results and limits: Unshared clonotypes carried lower generation probabilities than those common to all four donors. With several donors compared, around 4.7% of naive CD4 clonotypes were shared.

About this clone: Antigen: not known.

Cells designated naive CD8 were CD45RO-negative and were positively selected for CCR7, with terminally differentiated effector memory CD45RA+ cells excluded. Sequencing used naive CD8+ T cells sorted from blood. The rearrangement links TRBV6-5 to TRBJ2-1; TRBD2 matches at 13 bases. This receptor was identified in a woman in her thirties in good health. This CDR3 is CASSPGLAGYNEQFF. In DNA, the CDR3 is TGTGCCAGCAGTCCGGGACTAGCGGGGTACAATGAGCAGTTCTTC.